This T cell receptor (beta chain) is drawn from a study of response to subunit inactivated influenza vaccine. Study-wide results and caveats: Few new T cells, the authors suggested, are recruited by each seasonal influenza vaccination.

Many counts were recorded for this clonotype. The target antigen is unknown. MiXCR was run by TCRdb on the RT-PCR reads, yielding one entry per CDR3 protein. The table has hundreds of thousands of distinct CDR3 sequences, approximately 11% seen once. The CDR3 loop spans 15 amino acids. Looked up from germline, CDR1 is MGHRA and CDR2 is YSYEKL. Trimming took off 4 bases at V and 5 bases at J, with 15 bases between the two ends. The starting material was PBMCs from blood, obtained 45 days after vaccination. The receptor was isolated from a man in his fifties who received an inactivated influenza vaccine. This chain connects TRBV4-1 to TRBJ2-1, with a weak D call TRBD1 (6 bases). Written as DNA, the CDR3 is TGCGCCAGCAGCCGGCAGGGACACACCAACAATGAGCAGTTCTTC. Its protein product is CASSRQGHTNNEQFF.